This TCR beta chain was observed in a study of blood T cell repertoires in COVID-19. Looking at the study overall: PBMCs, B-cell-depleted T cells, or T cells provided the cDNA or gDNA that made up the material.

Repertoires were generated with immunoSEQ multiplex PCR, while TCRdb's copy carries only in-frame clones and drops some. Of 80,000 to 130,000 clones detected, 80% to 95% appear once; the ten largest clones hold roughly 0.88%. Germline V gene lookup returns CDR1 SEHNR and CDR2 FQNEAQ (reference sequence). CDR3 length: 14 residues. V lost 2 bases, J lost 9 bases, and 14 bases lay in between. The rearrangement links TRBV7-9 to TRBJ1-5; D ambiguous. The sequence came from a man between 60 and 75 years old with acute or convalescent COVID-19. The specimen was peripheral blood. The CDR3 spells CASSLKNRTRPQHF. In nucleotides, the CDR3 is TGTGCCAGCAGCTTAAAAAACAGAACGAGGCCCCAGCATTTT.